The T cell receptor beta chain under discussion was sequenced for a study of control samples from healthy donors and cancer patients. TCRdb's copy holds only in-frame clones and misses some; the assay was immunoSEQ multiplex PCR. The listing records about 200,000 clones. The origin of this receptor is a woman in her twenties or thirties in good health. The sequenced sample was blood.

The CDR3 nucleotides are TGTGCCAGTAGTTCAACGGGTTCTTCTAAGGGCTACACCTTC. This encodes CASSSTGSSKGYTF. This chain uses TRBV19 with TRBJ1-2; D gene uncertain. Between the trimmed V and J ends, which lost 5 bases and 8 bases, there was a span of 18 bases. The CDR3 is 14 residues long. Germline CDR1 LNHDA, CDR2 SQIVND (reference sequence).